The sequence of this T cell receptor (beta chain) was determined in a study of shared clonotypes between healthy human individuals. On this clone: Antigen specificity is unknown. This likely came from a read error, as a far larger clone is one base away. Other DNA sequences in this sample translate to the same CDR3.

Germline V CDR1 and CDR2: SNHLY, FYNNEI. The CDR3 contains 13 residues. Each unsorted PBMC replicate got 300 ng genomic DNA, tens of thousands of genomes. Data came from immunoSEQ multiplex PCR; TCRdb stores just in-frame clones and leaves some out. The sample lists some 450,000 clones, 70% to 80% occurring once. Study conclusions and caveats: The authors expected sequencing depth to affect clonotype sharing among donors.

The clonotype comes from a woman between 35 and 50 years old in good health. Some clones in this sample may be carry-over from other donors' samples. Input material: PBMCs. The chain employs TRBV2 and TRBJ1-2; 10 nucleotides line up with TRBD1. The CDR3 DNA follows: TGTGCCAGCGCGGGACAGGGGAACTATGGCTATACCTTC. It codes for CASAGQGNYGYTF.